This TCR beta chain was found in a study of blood T cell repertoires in COVID-19. The CDR3 runs 13 residues. CDR1 is MGHRA and CDR2 is YSYEKL in the germline V gene. J gave up 8 bases and V 5 bases, and 4 bases lay outside the gene matches. In the original workflow: By means of reference gene primer amplification, nucleated cell counts were estimated. The assay was immunoSEQ multiplex PCR, and TCRdb's table has in-frame clones only and misses some. V and J calls and clone size are copied from that table; D and trimming were computed from the DNA. The sample has tens of thousands of clones; 85% to 90% are singletons.

What was sequenced was peripheral blood. The rearrangement links TRBV4-1 to TRBJ2-1; 9 positions agree with TRBD1. This receptor was identified in a human donor in a cohort sampled during active COVID-19. CDR3 sequence (DNA): TGCGCCAGCAGCGCGACAGGGGGTCATGAGCAGTTCTTC. Translation gives CASSATGGHEQFF.